This TCR beta chain was captured by sequencing in a study of T cell repertoires in cytomegalovirus infection. Study-wide context: HLA-B-restricted CMV epitopes that are well studied, plus recently identified HLA-C-restricted ones, were used by the study. The public TCR beta signatures pointed to both CMV infection and matching HLA type. Findings and caveats of the study: The cumulative frequency of public TCR beta families identified carriers of CMV plus the relevant HLA.

This clonotype occurred a few times. Its target is not known. The CDR3 totals 14 residues. The V gene's germline CDR1 is MNHNS and CDR2 SASEGT. V lost 5 bases to trimming and J lost 6 bases; unmatched junction nucleotides: 7. TCRdb itself ran the reads through MiXCR, one entry per CDR3 protein. The top ten clones hold more than 40% of a sample with 450,000 to 650,000 distinct CDR3 sequences, almost 40% of them seen once. Here the sequenced sample was cultured PBMCs, taken from culture after CMV antigen stimulation. The receptor was derived from a human donor in good health (CMV status not recorded). Some clones in this sample may be carry-over from other donors' samples. The rearrangement uses TRBV6-1 and TRBJ2-3; TRBD1 aligns across 8 bases. CDR3 in DNA: TGTGCCAGCAGTATGGCAGGGGGCATGGATACGCAGTATTTT. It codes for CASSMAGGMDTQYF.